This TCR beta chain was observed in a study of T cells expressing NK-cell markers. About the research overall: The sequencing cohort of eight donors included seven HCMV-seropositive individuals and one seronegative individual.

Details on this clonotype: Its antigen is unknown.

CDR3 length equals 18 residues. Germline V CDR1 and CDR2: MNHEY, SVGAGI. TCRdb reprocessed the 5' RACE reads and stores each CDR3 protein as one record, lacking DNA. This table lists hundreds of thousands of distinct CDR3 sequences. Study observations and caveats: NKG2C+ dominant clonotype frequencies in six or seven donors were roughly 1.0-7.5% of CD8+ T cells. The CD3+CD56-NKG2C+ fraction of a handful of donors was also led by these clonotypes.

The rearrangement uses TRBV6-5 and TRBJ2-2; lacking DNA, the TRBD1 call made by TCRdb goes unchecked. The sample was blood T cells: a sorted CD56 or NKG2C T cell subset, CD4+ or CD8+ T cells, or bulk PBMC T cells (not recorded which). This receptor was identified in a man aged 18 to 30 in good health. CDR3 region: CASSFSGLQGSYTGELFF.